These T cell receptor beta chains were read from a single sample in a study of cytomegalovirus exposure and HLA in healthy donors. The table came from immunoSEQ multiplex PCR; TCRdb's copy has only in-frame clones and leaves some out. The sample records 170,000 or so clones, over 70% being singletons. The specimen sequenced was PBMCs. These receptors came from a male donor in good health and CMV-seronegative. Both conserved end residues are part of each CDR3. A D gene is named only where the DNA matches it firmly. The size entry is marked missing in some rows and otherwise reads once, few, many or a size class.

j_call: TRBJ1-1
d_call: -
v_call: TRBV28
clone_size: -
cdr3_nt: TGTGCCAGCAGTTTAACAGCGAACACTGAAGCTTTCTTT
cdr3_aa: CASSLTANTEAFF

j_call: TRBJ2-1
d_call: -
v_call: TRBV28
clone_size: -
cdr3_nt: TGTGCCAGCAGAAGAGGTGAGCTGTTCTTC
cdr3_aa: CASRRGELFF

j_call: TRBJ2-3
d_call: -
v_call: TRBV6-5
clone_size: -
cdr3_nt: TGTGCCAGCAGTCCGACTCCTACAAGAACAGATACGCAGTATTTT
cdr3_aa: CASSPTPTRTDTQYF

j_call: TRBJ1-1
d_call: TRBD1
v_call: TRBV6-5
clone_size: many
cdr3_nt: TGTGCCAGCAGTTACCTCGGACAGGGGAATGAAGCTTTCTTT
cdr3_aa: CASSYLGQGNEAFF

j_call: TRBJ2-3
d_call: -
v_call: TRBV18
clone_size: few
cdr3_nt: TGTGCCAGCTCACGTACAGAACGGGATACGCAGTATTTT
cdr3_aa: CASSRTERDTQYF

j_call: TRBJ1-6
d_call: -
v_call: TRBV18
clone_size: few
cdr3_nt: TGTGCCAGCTCCCCACCGGGGGGGGGACCGAATTCACCCCTCCACTTT
cdr3_aa: CASSPPGGGPNSPLHF

j_call: TRBJ1-2
d_call: -
v_call: TRBV10-3
clone_size: -
cdr3_nt: TGTGCCATCAGTGATCTAGCCACCGACTATGGCTACACCTTC
cdr3_aa: CAISDLATDYGYTF

j_call: TRBJ1-5
d_call: -
v_call: TRBV19
clone_size: -
cdr3_nt: TGTGCCAGTAGTATCAGGGCCGGGTGGGACAATCAGCCCCAGCATTTT
cdr3_aa: CASSIRAGWDNQPQHF

j_call: TRBJ1-5
d_call: -
v_call: TRBV15
clone_size: -
cdr3_nt: TGTGCCACCAGCAGACAGGTGTTCAATCAGCCCCAGCATTTT
cdr3_aa: CATSRQVFNQPQHF

j_call: TRBJ1-5
d_call: -
v_call: TRBV6-5
clone_size: once
cdr3_nt: TGTGCCAGCAGTTACTCGTCTAATAGCAATCAGCCCCAGCATTTT
cdr3_aa: CASSYSSNSNQPQHF

j_call: TRBJ1-1
d_call: -
v_call: TRBV2
clone_size: -
cdr3_nt: TGTGCCAGCAGTATCATTAGGACGGGAACATCTGAAGCTTTCTTT
cdr3_aa: CASSIIRTGTSEAFF

j_call: TRBJ1-2
d_call: -
v_call: TRBV28
clone_size: few
cdr3_nt: TGTGCCAGCAGTTTCGCACAGGGAGGGGTTCTTGGCTACACCTTC
cdr3_aa: CASSFAQGGVLGYTF

j_call: TRBJ1-3
d_call: -
v_call: TRBV4-2
clone_size: -
cdr3_nt: TGTGCCAGCAGCCAAGATCTAGGACAGCAGAACACCATATATTTT
cdr3_aa: CASSQDLGQQNTIYF

j_call: TRBJ1-6
d_call: -
v_call: TRBV27
clone_size: -
cdr3_nt: TGTGCCAGCAGTTTATCGTCCAATAATTCACCCCTCCACTTT
cdr3_aa: CASSLSSNNSPLHF

j_call: TRBJ1-1
d_call: TRBD1
v_call: TRBV5-1
clone_size: once
cdr3_nt: TGCGCCAGTAAGACAGGGTCCCGAAGTGACGCTGAAGCTTTCTTT
cdr3_aa: CASKTGSRSDAEAFF

j_call: TRBJ1-5
d_call: -
v_call: TRBV19
clone_size: -
cdr3_nt: TGTGCCAGTAGTACCGACAGCCCTAGCAATCAGCCCCAGCATTTT
cdr3_aa: CASSTDSPSNQPQHF

j_call: TRBJ2-2
d_call: -
v_call: TRBV9
clone_size: -
cdr3_nt: TGTGCCAGCAGCGCCACGAACACCGGGGAGCTGTTTTTT
cdr3_aa: CASSATNTGELFF

j_call: TRBJ2-1
d_call: -
v_call: TRBV7-2
clone_size: -
cdr3_nt: TGTGCCAGCAGCTCCAACCCCCTACTTGAGCAGTTCTTC
cdr3_aa: CASSSNPLLEQFF

j_call: TRBJ2-3
d_call: -
v_call: TRBV28
clone_size: few
cdr3_nt: TGTGCCGGACAGAGAGGGAGAGGCACAGATACGCAGTATTTT
cdr3_aa: CAGQRGRGTDTQYF

j_call: TRBJ1-6
d_call: TRBD1
v_call: TRBV6-1
clone_size: -
cdr3_nt: TGTGCCAGCAGAGAACAGGGGGTTTCACCCCTCCACTTT
cdr3_aa: CASREQGVSPLHF

j_call: TRBJ2-7
d_call: TRBD1
v_call: TRBV6-5
clone_size: -
cdr3_nt: TGTGCCAGCAGTAGGGACAGGGGGATCTACGAGCAGTACTTC
cdr3_aa: CASSRDRGIYEQYF

j_call: TRBJ2-3
d_call: -
v_call: TRBV7-9
clone_size: -
cdr3_nt: TGTGCCAGCAGCTCCGCGGCTAGCTTAGGCACAGATACGCAGTATTTT
cdr3_aa: CASSSAASLGTDTQYF

j_call: TRBJ2-3
d_call: -
v_call: TRBV6-6
clone_size: -
cdr3_nt: TGTGCCAGCACTAGTACGGGAACAGATACGCAGTATTTT
cdr3_aa: CASTSTGTDTQYF

j_call: TRBJ2-7
d_call: -
v_call: TRBV4-3
clone_size: -
cdr3_nt: TGCGCCAGCAGCCCCACCCCTAGCAACGAGCAGTACTTC
cdr3_aa: CASSPTPSNEQYF

j_call: TRBJ1-5
d_call: -
v_call: TRBV5-1
clone_size: -
cdr3_nt: TGCGCCAGCAGCTTGACGGCAGGGAATAGCAATCAGCCCCAGCATTTT
cdr3_aa: CASSLTAGNSNQPQHF

j_call: TRBJ2-7
d_call: -
v_call: TRBV28
clone_size: -
cdr3_nt: TGTGCCAGCAGTCCATTCACCTACGAGCAGTACTTC
cdr3_aa: CASSPFTYEQYF

j_call: TRBJ1-5
d_call: -
v_call: TRBV30
clone_size: few
cdr3_nt: TGTGCCTGGGCGCTCGCAGGGTCTCAGCCCCAGCATTTT
cdr3_aa: CAWALAGSQPQHF

j_call: TRBJ2-3
d_call: TRBD2
v_call: TRBV11-3
clone_size: -
cdr3_nt: TGTGCCAGCAGCTTAACAAGACTTGGTAGCGGGGGAAGCACAGATACGCAGTATTTT
cdr3_aa: CASSLTRLGSGGSTDTQYF

j_call: TRBJ2-5
d_call: -
v_call: TRBV6-5
clone_size: -
cdr3_nt: TGTGCCAGCAGTCCCCAGGTACAAGAGACCCAGTACTTC
cdr3_aa: CASSPQVQETQYF

j_call: TRBJ1-5
d_call: TRBD1
v_call: TRBV6-5
clone_size: -
cdr3_nt: TGTGCCAGCAGATCGACAGGGCGACGGGATCAGCCCCAGCATTTT
cdr3_aa: CASRSTGRRDQPQHF

j_call: TRBJ1-5
d_call: TRBD1
v_call: TRBV4-1
clone_size: -
cdr3_nt: TGCGCCAGCAGCCGAGTTGACAGGGACACTCAGCCCCAGCATTTT
cdr3_aa: CASSRVDRDTQPQHF

j_call: TRBJ1-5
d_call: -
v_call: TRBV6-6
clone_size: -
cdr3_nt: TGTGCCAGCAGTTACGGGACACCCCATCAGCCCCAGCATTTT
cdr3_aa: CASSYGTPHQPQHF

j_call: TRBJ2-5
d_call: -
v_call: TRBV6-1
clone_size: few
cdr3_nt: TGTGCCAGCAGTGAAAGGAGGTTAGCGCAACAAGAGACCCAGTACTTC
cdr3_aa: CASSERRLAQQETQYF

j_call: TRBJ1-4
d_call: -
v_call: TRBV7-9
clone_size: -
cdr3_nt: TGTGCCAGCAGCCCAAGGAGTAGGAGAAGCGCAACTAATGAAAAACTGTTTTTT
cdr3_aa: CASSPRSRRSATNEKLFF

j_call: TRBJ2-7
d_call: -
v_call: TRBV5-4
clone_size: -
cdr3_nt: TGTGCCAGCAGCTTGGTGGGGGGGCTCTCCTACGAGCAGTACTTC
cdr3_aa: CASSLVGGLSYEQYF

j_call: TRBJ2-2
d_call: -
v_call: TRBV28
clone_size: -
cdr3_nt: TGTGCCAGCAGTCACAGATCACCGGACGGGGAGCTGTTTTTT
cdr3_aa: CASSHRSPDGELFF

j_call: TRBJ2-1
d_call: -
v_call: TRBV9
clone_size: -
cdr3_nt: TGTGCCAGCAGCGTAGGGGGAGGCGCTTACAATGAGCAGTTCTTC
cdr3_aa: CASSVGGGAYNEQFF

j_call: TRBJ2-3
d_call: -
v_call: TRBV5-4
clone_size: -
cdr3_nt: TGTGCCAGCAGCTCCCCCCCCGCAGATACGCAGTATTTT
cdr3_aa: CASSSPPADTQYF

j_call: TRBJ2-1
d_call: TRBD2
v_call: TRBV10-3
clone_size: once
cdr3_nt: TGTGCCATAGAAGCGGGAGGGCTCTACAATGAGCAGTTCTTC
cdr3_aa: CAIEAGGLYNEQFF

j_call: TRBJ2-1
d_call: TRBD2
v_call: TRBV5-1
clone_size: -
cdr3_nt: TGCGCCAGCAGCCCGGGACTATCAGGCAATGAGCAGTTCTTC
cdr3_aa: CASSPGLSGNEQFF

j_call: TRBJ1-3
d_call: -
v_call: TRBV6-5
clone_size: -
cdr3_nt: TGTGCCAGCAAATTATCAGGGATCGGAAACACCATATATTTT
cdr3_aa: CASKLSGIGNTIYF

j_call: TRBJ1-6
d_call: -
v_call: TRBV28
clone_size: -
cdr3_nt: TGTGCCAGCAGTCTGAGCTCCTATAATTCACCCCTCCACTTT
cdr3_aa: CASSLSSYNSPLHF

j_call: TRBJ2-1
d_call: TRBD2
v_call: TRBV9
clone_size: -
cdr3_nt: TGTGCCAGCAGCGTAGGGCGGGGGGGTTGGAATGAGCAGTTCTTC
cdr3_aa: CASSVGRGGWNEQFF

j_call: TRBJ1-3
d_call: TRBD1
v_call: TRBV5-1
clone_size: -
cdr3_nt: TGCGCCAGCCGGCGACAGGGCCCGGGATACAGCTCCTCTGGAAACACCATATATTTT
cdr3_aa: CASRRQGPGYSSSGNTIYF

j_call: TRBJ1-5
d_call: -
v_call: TRBV29-1
clone_size: -
cdr3_nt: TGCAGCGTTAACTCGGCAGGTCAGCCCCAGCATTTT
cdr3_aa: CSVNSAGQPQHF

j_call: TRBJ2-4
d_call: -
v_call: TRBV6-6
clone_size: few
cdr3_nt: TGTGCCAGCACCAAAAGGGACTGGGGCAAAAACATTCAGTACTTC
cdr3_aa: CASTKRDWGKNIQYF

j_call: TRBJ1-5
d_call: TRBD1
v_call: TRBV28
clone_size: -
cdr3_nt: TGTGCCAGCAGTTTGATCGGACAGGGCCTCCTAGGAGGTCAGCCCCAGCATTTT
cdr3_aa: CASSLIGQGLLGGQPQHF

j_call: TRBJ2-1
d_call: TRBD2
v_call: TRBV29-1
clone_size: -
cdr3_nt: TGCAGCGTGCGATGGGCGGGAGGCACCTACAATGAGCAGTTCTTC
cdr3_aa: CSVRWAGGTYNEQFF

j_call: TRBJ2-3
d_call: -
v_call: TRBV27
clone_size: -
cdr3_nt: TGTGCCAGCAGTTTATCGGACTGGCCCACAGATACGCAGTATTTT
cdr3_aa: CASSLSDWPTDTQYF

j_call: TRBJ2-1
d_call: -
v_call: TRBV6-5
clone_size: -
cdr3_nt: TGTGCCAGCAGCGCCGCCTATGAAGAGCAGTTCTTC
cdr3_aa: CASSAAYEEQFF

j_call: TRBJ2-4
d_call: TRBD2
v_call: TRBV11-1
clone_size: -
cdr3_nt: TGTGCCAGCAGCCAGCGGGGGAAAGCCAAAAACATTCAGTACTTC
cdr3_aa: CASSQRGKAKNIQYF

j_call: TRBJ1-3
d_call: TRBD1
v_call: TRBV7-2
clone_size: -
cdr3_nt: TGTGCCAGCAGCTTAGACGGGACAGGGGGTGGAAACACCATATATTTT
cdr3_aa: CASSLDGTGGGNTIYF

j_call: TRBJ2-7
d_call: TRBD2
v_call: TRBV28
clone_size: -
cdr3_nt: TGTGCCAGCAGTACCGGGACTAGCGTCGCCTACGAGCAGTACTTC
cdr3_aa: CASSTGTSVAYEQYF

j_call: TRBJ1-5
d_call: -
v_call: TRBV12-5
clone_size: -
cdr3_nt: TGTGCTAGTGGTTTGGAAGCCGGTCAGCCCCAGCATTTT
cdr3_aa: CASGLEAGQPQHF

j_call: TRBJ2-1
d_call: TRBD2
v_call: TRBV28
clone_size: -
cdr3_nt: TGTGCCAGCAGTTTAACTGGACTAGCGGACAATGAGCAGTTCTTC
cdr3_aa: CASSLTGLADNEQFF

j_call: TRBJ1-3
d_call: TRBD1
v_call: TRBV9
clone_size: -
cdr3_nt: TGTGCCAGCAGCGTGTCCCCAGGGGGCTCTGGAAACACCATATATTTT
cdr3_aa: CASSVSPGGSGNTIYF

j_call: TRBJ1-1
d_call: TRBD1
v_call: TRBV6-5
clone_size: -
cdr3_nt: TGTGCCAGCACCCCGGGACAGGGGGCAAGAACTGAAGCTTTCTTT
cdr3_aa: CASTPGQGARTEAFF

j_call: TRBJ1-1
d_call: -
v_call: TRBV7-3
clone_size: -
cdr3_nt: TGTGCCAGCAGCCTACGGACAGAGGGCACTGAAGCTTTCTTT
cdr3_aa: CASSLRTEGTEAFF